The 26 T cell receptor beta chains below come from one sample, sequenced in a study of blood T cell repertoires in COVID-19. Clones were sequenced by immunoSEQ multiplex PCR, and TCRdb holds only the in-frame ones, with some missing. The sample includes 230,000 or so clones, roughly 89% of them seen just once. Sample: peripheral blood. The source is a woman between 40 and 50 years old who had recovered from COVID-19.

The chain carries TRBV11-3 and TRBJ1-2; D uncertain. Germline V lookup: CDR1 SGHNT, CDR2 YENEEA. V was clipped by 1 base and J by 9 bases, with 15 bases between them. The CDR3 is made up of 14 amino acids. The CDR3 reads CASSLGANGLSYTF. The CDR3 bases are TGTGCCAGCAGCTTAGGGGCAAACGGTTTAAGCTACACCTTC.

The chain has TRBV5-1 and TRBJ2-3; no firm D call. The germline V and J ends were trimmed by 0 bases and 0 bases, with 5 bases remaining between them. Looked up from germline, CDR1 is SGHRS and CDR2 is YFSETQ. The CDR3 length is 14 residues. CDR3 sequence: CASSLGMSTDTQYF. The CDR3 bases are TGCGCCAGCAGCTTGGGTATGAGCACAGATACGCAGTATTTT.

This chain joins TRBV30 and TRBJ1-2; tentative D call: TRBD1 (5 bases). The CDR3 totals 13 residues. Trimming took off 8 bases at V and 7 bases at J, with 20 bases between the two ends. Germline-derived CDR1 and CDR2 are GTSNPN and SVGIG (reference sequence). CDR3 nucleotide sequence: TGTGCCCTAATTGGCAGGGTGGTTACTGGCTACACCTTC. It codes for CALIGRVVTGYTF. Complete variable domain (other parts from reference TRBV30 and TRBJ1-2): SQTIHQWPATLVQPVGSPLSLECTVEGTSNPNLYWYRQAAGRGLQLLFYSVGIGQISSEVPQNLSASRPQDRQFILSSKKLLLSDSGFYLCALIGRVVTGYTFGSGTRLTVV.

The J gene is TRBJ2-3, the V gene TRBV13; 9 bases fit TRBD1. V lost 3 bases and J lost 6; bases outside the gene matches: 13. CDR1 is PRHDT and CDR2 is FYEKMQ in the germline V gene (reference sequence). The CDR3 sequence is 17 residues long. CDR3 residues: CASSLRTGDLGPDTQYF. In nucleotides, the CDR3 is TGTGCCAGCAGCTTGAGGACAGGGGACCTAGGCCCCGATACGCAGTATTTT.

The V call is TRBV6-1, the J call TRBJ2-3; TRBD1 is a possible D gene (5 bases). The ends were cut back, 4 bases at V and 0 bases at J, with 17 bases in the middle. This CDR3 comprises 17 residues. From germline, CDR1 is MNHNS and CDR2 SASEGT. CDR3 amino acids: CASSVLPRAGSTDTQYF. The DNA of the CDR3 is TGTGCCAGCAGTGTCCTTCCCCGTGCAGGGAGCACAGATACGCAGTATTTT.

The gene calls are TRBV5-1 and TRBJ2-7, with TRBD1 identical over 10 bases. Germline trimming cut 4 bases from V and 3 bases from J; bases unmatched to any gene: 7. The CDR3 is 15 residues long. Per germline, CDR1 SGHRS and CDR2 YFSETQ. CDR3 loop: CASSRGTGANYEQYF. The CDR3 DNA reads as TGCGCCAGCAGCAGAGGGACAGGGGCCAACTACGAGCAGTACTTC.

CDR3 region: CAWSPIHGANEKLFF. The CDR3 region has the DNA TGTGCCTGGAGTCCAATTCATGGAGCCAATGAAAAACTGTTTTTT. V usage is TRBV30 and J usage is TRBJ1-4, with D unresolved. Per the germline V gene, CDR1 is GTSNPN and CDR2 is SVGIG (reference sequence). The CDR3 runs to 15 residues. Trimming removed 2 bases from V and 5 bases from J, with 15 bases in between.

This clone was picked up a small number of times. The chain joins TRBV24-1 to TRBJ2-1; 14 bases fit TRBD2. With V trimmed by 4 bases and J by 7 bases, 11 bases remained unmatched. CDR3 length: 18 residues. Germline-derived CDR1 and CDR2 are KGHDR and SFDVKD. CDR3 nucleotides: TGTGCCACCAGTGACCCGCGGACTAGCGGGGGGAGGGTGAATGAGCAGTTCTTC. Translated: CATSDPRTSGGRVNEQFF.

The chain recombines TRBV18 with TRBJ2-2; possible D gene TRBD2, 5 bases. The length of the CDR3 is 15 residues. Trimming pared 3 bases from V and 4 bases from J, leaving 12 bases between. In germline, CDR1 is KGHSH, CDR2 LQKENI. The CDR3 sequence is CASSPQPGSTGELFF. The CDR3 DNA follows: TGTGCCAGCTCACCCCAGCCGGGAAGCACCGGGGAGCTGTTTTTT.

The rearrangement links TRBV30 to TRBJ2-5; the match to TRBD2 covers 12 bases. The CDR3 contains 14 residues. Germline V gene sequence: CDR1 GTSNPN, CDR2 SVGIG (reference sequence). With 5 bases clipped from V and 7 bases from J, the junction kept 8 bases outside the gene matches. The CDR3 protein is CAWDGLAGSGTQYF. The CDR3 region has the DNA TGTGCCTGGGACGGACTAGCGGGGTCCGGGACCCAGTACTTC.

The CDR3 DNA follows: TGTGCCAGCCTAGCGGGGGGGTTCAATGAGCAGTTCTTC. Its protein product is CASLAGGFNEQFF. The chain employs TRBV6-5 and TRBJ2-1; TRBD2 agrees at 12 bases. After removal of 8 bases from V and 6 bases from J, the junction contained 2 bases not matched to a gene. CDR3 length: 13 residues. Germline V CDR1 and CDR2: MNHEY, SVGAGI.

The chain employs TRBV19 and TRBJ1-1, with D maybe TRBD1 (6 bases). The V gene's germline CDR1 is LNHDA and CDR2 SQIVND (reference sequence). V was trimmed by 3 bases and J by 3 bases, leaving 11 bases between them. The CDR3 extends over 14 amino acids. CDR3 loop: CASSMYRVDTEAFF. The CDR3 DNA follows: TGTGCCAGTAGTATGTACAGGGTTGACACTGAAGCTTTCTTT.

V is TRBV10-2 and J is TRBJ2-5; 11 bases are a match to TRBD2. The CDR3 spans 16 residues. The V segment lost 4 bases and the J segment 2 bases; nucleotides outside the gene matches: 6. CDR1 is WSHSY and CDR2 is SAAADI in the germline V gene. The CDR3 sequence: CASSGLAGGLQETQYF. The DNA of the CDR3 is TGCGCCAGCAGTGGATTAGCGGGAGGGCTTCAAGAGACCCAGTACTTC.

The rearrangement links TRBV6-5 to TRBJ2-1, with 11 nucleotides matching TRBD1. CDR1 and CDR2 (germline): MNHEY, SVGAGI. Trimming took 8 bases from V and 4 from J; bases not matched to a gene: 1. The CDR3 is 13 amino acids. The CDR3 protein is CASRDRGYNEQFF. The CDR3 DNA reads as TGTGCCAGCCGGGACAGGGGGTACAATGAGCAGTTCTTC.

Concerning this clone itself: At one end the junction does not follow the germline gene, possibly because of a read error. The chain uses TRBV5-1 and TRBJ2-3; 10 positions match TRBD2. Germline V CDR1 and CDR2: SGHRS, YFSETQ. The CDR3 is 14 amino acids. CDR3 nucleotides: TGCGCCGGCAGTACTAGCGGGGGCACAGATACGCAGTATTTT. Protein sequence: CAGSTSGGTDTQYF.

This chain uses TRBV18 with TRBJ1-6, with 10 bases fitting TRBD1. Looked up from germline, CDR1 is KGHSH and CDR2 is LQKENI. The CDR3 contains 14 residues. The junction had 1 base not matched to a gene; V was cut back by 2 bases and J by 9 bases. CDR3: CASSPGDRGSPLHF. In DNA, the CDR3 is TGTGCCAGCTCACCAGGGGACAGGGGTTCACCCCTCCACTTT.

The chain has TRBV7-8 and TRBJ1-1; no clear D gene. The CDR3 contains 13 residues. Trimming shortened V by 5 bases and J by 5 bases, and 12 bases separated the two germline ends. CDR1 and CDR2 from the germline V gene are SGHVS and FQNEAQ. The CDR3 spells CASSLGSGTEAFF. The DNA of the CDR3 is TGTGCCAGCAGCCTAGGGAGCGGGACTGAAGCTTTCTTT.

The chain uses TRBV9 and TRBJ2-3; D unclear. The germline V gene has CDR1 SGDLS and CDR2 YYNGEE. This CDR3 is built from 15 residues. The V and J ends lost 0 bases and 4 bases respectively, with 12 bases between them. The CDR3 region has the DNA TGTGCCAGCAGCGTAGGGTCCCCGTCGGCAGATACGCAGTATTTT. It specifies CASSVGSPSADTQYF.

This clone was seen a single time. This chain uses TRBV5-4 with TRBJ2-1; 7 positions match TRBD2. The CDR3 sequence is 14 residues long. The trim removed 0 bases at V and 8 bases at J, leaving 5 bases unmatched. Germline loops: CDR1 SGHNT, CDR2 YYREEE (reference sequence). DNA for the CDR3: TGTGCCAGCAGCTTGGAATTAGCGGGTTATGAGCAGTTCTTC. This translates into CASSLELAGYEQFF.

The rearrangement joins TRBV27 to TRBJ2-6; no definite D call. The CDR3 sequence is 14 residues long. The V gene's germline CDR1 is MNHEY and CDR2 SMNVEV (reference sequence). Trimming pared 5 bases from V and 0 bases from J, leaving 5 bases between. This CDR3 is CASSTISGANVLTF. The CDR3 bases are TGTGCCAGCAGTACAATCTCTGGGGCCAACGTCCTGACTTTC.

CDR3 bases: TGTGCCAGCAGTTCCCTTTCACCCCTCCACTTT. Translated, it gives CASSSLSPLHF. The chain combines TRBV2 with TRBJ1-6; no firm D call. Germline lookup yields CDR1 SNHLY and CDR2 FYNNEI. CDR3 length: 11 amino acids. Trimming shortened V by 5 bases and J by 9 bases, and 5 bases separated the two germline ends.

The V and J genes are TRBV7-2 and TRBJ2-7, with D maybe TRBD1 (6 bases). The CDR3 extends over 13 amino acids. Germline V gives CDR1 SGHTA, CDR2 FQGNSA. Trimming stripped 3 bases from V and 6 bases from J, with 12 bases between. This chain's CDR3 is CASSFNRVGEQYF. DNA for the CDR3: TGTGCCAGCAGCTTTAACAGGGTTGGCGAGCAGTACTTC.

This rearrangement joins TRBV4-1 to TRBJ2-1; a weak D match, TRBD1 (6 bases). Trimming removed 6 bases from V and 7 bases from J, with 13 bases in between. The CDR3 extends over 13 amino acids. CDR1 and CDR2 (germline): MGHRA, YSYEKL. CDR3 region: CASSEQGNNEQFF. In DNA form, the CDR3 reads TGCGCCAGCAGTGAACAGGGAAATAATGAGCAGTTCTTC.

CDR3 nucleotides: TGTGCCAGCAGCTTGGGACTAGCATCCTACAATGAGCAGTTCTTC. Protein sequence: CASSLGLASYNEQFF. The rearrangement links TRBV13 to TRBJ2-1, with TRBD2 identical over 9 bases. Losses at the gene ends were 3 bases for V and 1 base for J; bases not matched to a gene: 1. Germline values: CDR1 PRHDT, CDR2 FYEKMQ (reference sequence). The length of the CDR3 is 15 residues.

The rearrangement uses TRBV3-1 (or the pseudogene TRBV3-2) and TRBJ2-2; 10 bases match TRBD1. The ends lost 3 bases at V and 7 bases at J; junction bases unmatched: 5. The CDR3 consists of 15 residues. The germline V gene encodes CDR1 LGHDT and CDR2 YNNKEL (reference sequence). The CDR3 nucleotides read TGTGCCAGCAGCCAGGGGACAGGGGTTGACGGGGAGCTGTTTTTT. It yields the protein CASSQGTGVDGELFF.

This sequence joins TRBV10-3 and TRBJ2-7; TRBD1 agrees at 10 bases. The CDR3 spans 15 residues. Germline-derived CDR1 and CDR2 are ENHRY and SYGVKD. Trimming cost V 8 bases and J 4 bases; bases outside gene matches: 11. The CDR3 region has the DNA TGTGCCATCCGGGGGGTAGGGACAGGGGCGTACGAGCAGTACTTC. This encodes CAIRGVGTGAYEQYF.